A selection of T cell receptor beta chains follows, all from one sample in a study of beta chain features in type 1 diabetes. Using immunoSEQ multiplex PCR, the repertoire was profiled, and TCRdb retains in-frame clones only, with some absent. The table lists some 350,000 clones, approximately 13% of them singletons. Sample: naive CD4+ T cells from blood. The receptors shown here come from a woman aged 18-30 years with type 1 diabetes. Both conserved end residues are part of each CDR3. Fields, in order: D gene, clone size, CDR3 length, J gene, V gene, CDR3 protein, CDR3 DNA. The D gene is left open where the match is weak. Only part of the rows carry a size: once, few, many, or a class if the clone is expanded.

>TRBD2|few|16|TRBJ2-1|TRBV9
CASTQDSGVSYNEQFF
TGTGCCAGCACCCAGGATAGCGGGGTCAGCTACAATGAGCAGTTCTTC
>-|-|15|TRBJ2-1|TRBV6-6
CASSYSRGGDNEQFF
TGTGCCAGCAGTTACTCGAGGGGAGGAGACAATGAGCAGTTCTTC
>-|few|13|TRBJ2-5|TRBV2
CASSEGPLSVRYF
TGTGCCAGCAGTGAGGGCCCCCTTTCGGTTCGGTACTTC
>TRBD2|few|16|TRBJ2-3|TRBV30
CAWTETSAGFTDTQYF
TGTGCCTGGACTGAGACTAGCGCGGGTTTCACAGATACGCAGTATTTT
>TRBD2|-|15|TRBJ2-1|TRBV2
CATSRTSGMMPEQFF
TGTGCCACCTCGAGGACTAGCGGGATGATGCCTGAGCAGTTCTTC
>TRBD1|few|17|TRBJ2-1|TRBV19
CASSIGGRGQGLDEQFF
TGTGCCAGTAGTATAGGGGGTAGGGGACAGGGGCTGGATGAGCAGTTCTTC
>-|-|12|TRBJ1-2|TRBV2
CASWRPNYGYTF
TGTGCCAGCTGGAGGCCTAACTATGGCTACACCTTC
>-|many|14|TRBJ1-1|TRBV29-1
CSVATGTMNTEAFF
TGCAGCGTCGCCACAGGGACCATGAACACTGAAGCTTTCTTT
>-|-|14|TRBJ2-7|TRBV2
CASSMDSGIREQYF
TGTGCCAGCAGTATGGACAGTGGCATTAGGGAGCAGTACTTC
>-|few|14|TRBJ1-5|TRBV30
CAWSSGRANQPQHF
TGTGCCTGGAGTTCGGGCAGGGCCAATCAGCCCCAGCATTTT
>-|-|14|TRBJ1-2|TRBV5-1
CASSLGPRDYGYTF
TGCGCCAGCAGCTTGGGACCACGGGACTATGGCTACACCTTC
>-|few|16|TRBJ2-7|TRBV28
CASTPPMRAPSYEQYF
TGTGCCAGCACCCCACCGATGCGGGCTCCCAGCTACGAGCAGTACTTC
>TRBD1|few|14|TRBJ2-5|TRBV15
CATSKGQQKETQYF
TGTGCCACCAGCAAGGGACAGCAGAAAGAGACCCAGTACTTC
>TRBD1|few|15|TRBJ1-4|TRBV18
CASSLTGTGNEKLFF
TGTGCCAGCTCACTTACCGGGACAGGGAATGAAAAACTGTTTTTT
>TRBD1|few|16|TRBJ1-5|TRBV5-1
CASSLGGTGGNQPQHF
TGCGCCAGCAGCTTGGGTGGGACAGGCGGCAATCAGCCCCAGCATTTT
>TRBD2|-|18|TRBJ2-3|TRBV2
CASTRGRTPAGVGDTQYF
TGTGCCAGCACGCGGGGCCGAACCCCAGCGGGAGTGGGAGATACGCAGTATTTT
>TRBD1|-|15|TRBJ2-3|TRBV7-6
CASTNLDRGQDTQYF
TGTGCCAGCACAAATTTGGACAGGGGGCAAGATACGCAGTATTTT
>-|-|13|TRBJ1-3|TRBV2
CASSTVGGNTIYF
TGTGCCAGCAGTACGGTCGGGGGAAACACCATATATTTT
>TRBD1|few|16|TRBJ1-2|TRBV18
CASSPPGQRPNYGYTF
TGTGCCAGCTCACCACCGGGACAGCGACCCAACTATGGCTACACCTTC
>-|-|15|TRBJ2-2|TRBV30
CAWSGRRGRPGELFF
TGTGCCTGGAGTGGCCGAAGGGGAAGACCCGGGGAGCTGTTTTTT
>TRBD2|few|15|TRBJ2-1|TRBV18
CASSISGGDYNEQFF
TGTGCCAGCTCCATTAGCGGGGGAGACTACAATGAGCAGTTCTTC
>-|few|14|TRBJ1-1|TRBV7-9
CASSFPHGNTEAFF
TGTGCCAGCAGCTTTCCACATGGGAACACTGAAGCTTTCTTT
>TRBD2|few|20|TRBJ2-7|TRBV6-1
CASSDPWDVAGAKPNYEQYF
TGTGCCAGCAGTGACCCGTGGGACGTAGCGGGAGCTAAGCCGAATTACGAGCAGTACTTC
>-|-|15|TRBJ2-5|TRBV5-1
CASKRSGQRQETQYF
TGCGCCAGCAAAAGAAGCGGGCAACGTCAAGAGACCCAGTACTTC
>-|few|15|TRBJ2-6|TRBV7-9
CASSPGGSGANVLTF
TGTGCCAGCAGCCCCGGAGGGTCCGGGGCCAACGTCCTGACTTTC
>TRBD1|few|12|TRBJ2-7|TRBV29-1
CSVGTGGREQYF
TGCAGCGTTGGGACAGGGGGCCGCGAGCAGTACTTC
>TRBD2|-|16|TRBJ2-7|TRBV19
CASSRPLAGARGEQYF
TGTGCCAGTAGTAGACCCCTAGCGGGAGCCAGGGGCGAGCAGTACTTC
>-|few|12|TRBJ1-5|TRBV28
CASSVRNQPQHF
TGTGCCAGCTCCGTACGGAATCAGCCCCAGCATTTT
>-|few|14|TRBJ1-2|TRBV15
CATSRDLTGYGYTF
TGTGCCACCAGCAGAGATTTAACAGGGTATGGCTACACCTTC
>-|few|11|TRBJ1-1|TRBV30
CAGESRRQAFF
TGTGCTGGGGAGTCGAGGCGTCAAGCTTTCTTT
>-|-|15|TRBJ1-4|TRBV30
CACTVKGVLRSVRVF
TGTGCCTGTACGGTCAAGGGGGTCTTACGATCGGTAAGAGTCTTT
>-|-|14|TRBJ1-4|TRBV27
CASSLSDRNEKLFF
TGTGCCAGCAGTTTATCGGACAGAAATGAAAAACTGTTTTTT
>-|few|16|TRBJ1-2|TRBV11-2
CASSFIRGGVNYGYTF
TGTGCCAGCAGCTTTATCAGGGGAGGGGTTAACTATGGCTACACCTTC
>-|few|12|TRBJ1-1|TRBV4-1
CASSQVGRGAFF
TGCGCCAGCAGCCAAGTTGGGCGAGGGGCTTTCTTT
>TRBD2|few|13|TRBJ2-3|TRBV6-5
CASSLAGEDTQYF
TGTGCCAGCAGTTTGGCGGGAGAGGATACGCAGTATTTT
>TRBD1|few|17|TRBJ1-4|TRBV5-4
CASSLGSQGARGEKLFF
TGTGCCAGCAGCTTGGGCTCGCAGGGGGCGCGGGGGGAAAAACTGTTTTTT
>TRBD2|-|16|TRBJ2-3|TRBV28
CASSSPSGGRSDTQYF
TGTGCCAGCAGTTCCCCTAGCGGGGGTCGGTCAGATACGCAGTATTTT
>-|few|15|TRBJ2-5|TRBV30
CAWSRSPAERETQYF
TGTGCCTGGAGTAGAAGCCCCGCGGAGCGGGAGACCCAGTACTTC
>TRBD1|-|14|TRBJ2-7|TRBV11-2
CASSSLTGRYEQYF
TGTGCCAGCAGCTCCTTGACAGGGCGCTACGAGCAGTACTTC
>-|once|12|TRBJ1-1|TRBV7-9
CASSPGKPEAFF
TGTGCCAGCAGCCCCGGGAAGCCTGAAGCTTTCTTT
>TRBD1|-|15|TRBJ2-1|TRBV7-9
CASSDWTGNYNEQFF
TGTGCCAGCAGCGACTGGACAGGGAACTACAATGAGCAGTTCTTC
>TRBD2|-|15|TRBJ2-1|TRBV6-6
CASSKRLAGVREQFF
TGTGCCAGCAGTAAACGACTAGCGGGAGTGCGTGAGCAGTTCTTC
>-|-|15|TRBJ2-3|TRBV11-3
CASSLTGRGTDTQYF
TGTGCCAGCAGCTTAACCGGGAGAGGCACAGATACGCAGTATTTT
>TRBD2|-|18|TRBJ2-6|TRBV15
CATSRTSGPYSGANVLTF
TGTGCCACCAGCAGAACTAGCGGACCGTACTCTGGGGCCAACGTCCTGACTTTC
>-|few|13|TRBJ2-6|TRBV29-1
CSVELSGANVLTF
TGCAGCGTTGAACTATCTGGGGCCAACGTCCTGACTTTC
>TRBD2|few|16|TRBJ2-3|TRBV14
CASSRTLALSTDTQYF
TGTGCCAGCAGCCGAACACTAGCGCTGAGCACAGATACGCAGTATTTT
>-|few|15|TRBJ2-7|TRBV27
CASPPGGTSSYEQYF
TGTGCCAGCCCCCCCGGCGGTACTTCCTCCTACGAGCAGTACTTC
>TRBD2|-|16|TRBJ2-1|TRBV12-5
CASGLSTSGSYNEQFF
TGTGCTAGTGGTTTGTCAACTAGCGGGTCCTACAATGAGCAGTTCTTC
>TRBD2|-|17|TRBJ2-2|TRBV11-3
CASTQGVLAGVTGELFF
TGTGCCAGCACCCAAGGGGTACTAGCGGGAGTCACCGGGGAGCTGTTTTTT
>TRBD1|-|15|TRBJ1-5|TRBV5-1
CASSLQGAPNQPQHF
TGCGCCAGCAGCTTGCAGGGGGCCCCAAATCAGCCCCAGCATTTT
>-|few|14|TRBJ2-5|TRBV2
CASSPTLVSETQYF
TGTGCCAGCAGTCCTACTCTAGTCAGTGAGACCCAGTACTTC
>TRBD1|-|15|TRBJ2-3|TRBV5-4
CASSLGTGQTDTQYF
TGTGCCAGCAGCCTGGGGACAGGCCAGACAGATACGCAGTATTTT